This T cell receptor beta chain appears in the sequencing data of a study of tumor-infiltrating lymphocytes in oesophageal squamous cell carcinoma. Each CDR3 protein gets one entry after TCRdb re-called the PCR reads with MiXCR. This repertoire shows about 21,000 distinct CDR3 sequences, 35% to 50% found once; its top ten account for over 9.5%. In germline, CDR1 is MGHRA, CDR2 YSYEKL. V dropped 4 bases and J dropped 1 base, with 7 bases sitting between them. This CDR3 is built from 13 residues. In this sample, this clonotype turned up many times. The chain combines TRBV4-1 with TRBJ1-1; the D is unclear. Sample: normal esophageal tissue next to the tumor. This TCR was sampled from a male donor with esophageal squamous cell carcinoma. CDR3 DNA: TGCGCCAGCAGCCCGGTTGCGAACACTGAAGCTTTCTTT. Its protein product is CASSPVANTEAFF.